This T cell receptor (beta chain) originates from a study of blood T cell repertoires in COVID-19. About the research overall: COVID-19 samples collected from the United States, Italy and Spain covered acute and convalescent phases. PBMCs, B-cell-depleted T cells, or T cells were the source of the cDNA or gDNA that made up the material.

The authors' processing: Nucleated cell number was recorded as an estimate derived from reference gene primer amplification. TCRdb's copy holds only in-frame clones and misses some; the assay was immunoSEQ multiplex PCR. V, J and clone size are those of that table, while D and trimming were read from the DNA. This sample yields about 190,000 clones, of which 85% to 90% are seen a single time; 2.7% belongs to the top ten. Comments on this clone: Other DNA sequences in this sample translate to the same CDR3.

This CDR3 has 12 amino acids. The germline V and J ends were trimmed by 5 bases and 6 bases, with 10 bases remaining between them. Germline V gives CDR1 SEHNR, CDR2 FQNEAQ (reference sequence). The sample comprised peripheral blood. This receptor was taken from a man aged 40-50 years with active or convalescent COVID-19. The rearrangement joins TRBV7-9 to TRBJ1-2, with D maybe TRBD1 (6 bases). The CDR3 loop is CASSLTGNGYTF. CDR3 coding DNA: TGTGCCAGCAGCCTGACAGGAAATGGCTACACCTTC.